This T cell receptor (beta chain) appears in the sequencing data of a study of blood T cell repertoires in COVID-19. Overall study context: Some COVID-19 samples were acute and others convalescent; all came from the United States, Italy and Spain. Nucleic acid was either cDNA or gDNA, and it came from T cells, B-cell-depleted T cells, or PBMCs.

CDR3 size: 13 residues. Germline V gives CDR1 GTSNPN, CDR2 SVGIG (reference sequence). V was trimmed by 5 bases and J by 6 bases, leaving 17 bases between them. Methods used by the authors: Reference gene primer amplification gave nucleated cell count estimates. Sequencing used immunoSEQ multiplex PCR; TCRdb keeps in-frame clones, though not all of them. V, J and clone size reflect that table, while D and trimming were determined from the DNA. The sample lists about 53,000 clones; roughly three quarters were seen once. The V gene is TRBV30, the J gene TRBJ2-7, with D perhaps being TRBD1 or TRBD2 (5 bases each). The specimen sequenced was peripheral blood. This clonotype was obtained from a human donor with active or convalescent COVID-19. The donor label of this sample is uncertain. The CDR3 spells CAWGGRARSEQYF. DNA of the CDR3: TGTGCCTGGGGAGGCAGGGCGAGGTCCGAGCAGTACTTC.